This T cell receptor (beta chain) was profiled in a study of glioma-infiltrating T cells after dendritic cell vaccination. Study context: At biweekly intervals, patients got three intradermal dendritic cell vaccine injections.

Up to 2 ug genomic DNA was used for TCRB CDR3 amplification. Sequencing was performed with immunoSEQ multiplex PCR; in TCRdb, only in-frame clones are kept and a portion is missing. This sample carries almost 90,000 clones, over 80% of them seen once, and the ten largest clones take roughly 6.8%. The time point here: after dendritic cell vaccination, including at tumor progression/relapse. This CDR3 has 12 residues. Germline V gives CDR1 MNHNY, CDR2 SVGAGI (reference sequence). V was clipped by 6 bases and J by 3 bases, with 8 bases between them. Sequencing used blood, obtained after dendritic cell vaccination. The TCR sequence derives from a human donor with glioblastoma. The chain joins TRBV6-6 to TRBJ1-1; D might be TRBD1 (5 bases). CDR3: CASSPRDTEAFF. DNA of the CDR3: TGTGCCAGCAGCCCCAGGGACACTGAAGCTTTCTTT.